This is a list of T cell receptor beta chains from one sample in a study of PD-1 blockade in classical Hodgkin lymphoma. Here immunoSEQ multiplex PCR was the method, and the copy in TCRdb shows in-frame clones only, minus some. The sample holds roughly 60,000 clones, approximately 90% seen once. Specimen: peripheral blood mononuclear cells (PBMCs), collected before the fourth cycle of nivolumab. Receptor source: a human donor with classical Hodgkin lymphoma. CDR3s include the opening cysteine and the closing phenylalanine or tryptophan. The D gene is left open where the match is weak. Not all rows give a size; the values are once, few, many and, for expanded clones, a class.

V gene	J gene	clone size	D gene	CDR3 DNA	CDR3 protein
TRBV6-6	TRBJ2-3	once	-	TGTGCCAGCAGTCTAAGCACAGATACGCAGTATTTT	CASSLSTDTQYF
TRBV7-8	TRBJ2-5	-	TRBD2	TGTGCCAGCAGCTTCCCTAGCGGGAGAAACGGGGAGACCCAGTACTTC	CASSFPSGRNGETQYF
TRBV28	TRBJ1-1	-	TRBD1	TGTGCCGCCCTGGGACAGGGGGACACTGAAGCTTTCTTT	CAALGQGDTEAFF
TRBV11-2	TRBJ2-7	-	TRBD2	TGTGCCAGCAGCTCCCGCGGGGGGGACTCCTACGAGCAGTACTTC	CASSSRGGDSYEQYF
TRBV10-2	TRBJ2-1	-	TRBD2	TGCGCCAGCACGCTAGCGGGGGGGCCTTCACAGTTCTTC	CASTLAGGPSQFF
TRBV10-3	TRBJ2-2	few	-	TGTGCCATCAGACCGGGCTCCCAGGACACCGGGGAGCTGTTTTTT	CAIRPGSQDTGELFF
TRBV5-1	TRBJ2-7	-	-	TGCGCCAGCAGCTTGTATGCAGGTCATTCCTACGAGCAGTACTTC	CASSLYAGHSYEQYF
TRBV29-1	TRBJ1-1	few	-	TGCAGCGTTGAAGATCGGGCGGGCTACACTGAAGCTTTCTTT	CSVEDRAGYTEAFF
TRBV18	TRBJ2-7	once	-	TGTGCCAGCTCACCACGGGGAGACGAGCAGTACTTC	CASSPRGDEQYF
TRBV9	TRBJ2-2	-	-	TGTGCCAGCAGCGTAACCGTTGTCGGGGAGCTGTTTTTT	CASSVTVVGELFF
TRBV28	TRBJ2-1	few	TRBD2	TGTGCCAGCAGCCCGGGACTAGCGGGGGTTGAGCAGTTCTTC	CASSPGLAGVEQFF
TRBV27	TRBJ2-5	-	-	TGTGCCAGCAGTCTGGACAGAACAGAGACCCAGTACTTC	CASSLDRTETQYF
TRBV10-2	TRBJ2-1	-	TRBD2	TGCGCCAGCAGATATACTAGCGGGGGGAGAAATGAGCAGTTCTTC	CASRYTSGGRNEQFF
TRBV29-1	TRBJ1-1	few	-	TGCAGCGTTGAAGATCGGGCCACTGAAGCTTTCTTT	CSVEDRATEAFF
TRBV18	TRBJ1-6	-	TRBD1	TGTGCCAGCTCGGGACAGGGGGCCATTAATTCACCCCTCCACTTT	CASSGQGAINSPLHF
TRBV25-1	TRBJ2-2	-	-	TGTGCCAGCAGTGAAACTAGGCTTAACACCGGGGAGCTGTTTTTT	CASSETRLNTGELFF
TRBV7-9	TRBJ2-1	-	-	TGTGCCAGCAGCTTAAGCAATGAGCAGTTCTTC	CASSLSNEQFF
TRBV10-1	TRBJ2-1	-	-	TGCGCCAGCAGCGTCAGTGACAATGAGCAGTTCTTC	CASSVSDNEQFF
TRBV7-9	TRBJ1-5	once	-	TGTGCCAGCAGCTTATCGTGGGGCGAGTGGCAGCCCCAGCATTTT	CASSLSWGEWQPQHF
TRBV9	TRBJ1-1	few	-	TGTGCCAGCAGCGCGAAGTCGACCAATCGAGCGTTGAACACTGAAGCTTTCTTT	CASSAKSTNRALNTEAFF